The 11 T cell receptor beta chains reported below all come from one sample, sequenced in a study of shared clonotypes between healthy human individuals. Method: immunoSEQ multiplex PCR; TCRdb's copy keeps in-frame clones and lacks some. Of around 99,000 clones detected, around 68% appear once; the ten largest clones hold roughly 49%. What was sequenced was memory CD8+ T cells sorted from blood. The subset is: CD45RO+ cells pooled with CCR7-negative TemRA cells. The source of these receptors is a man aged 25 to 45 in good health.

To note about this clone: The identical CDR3 is also encoded by other nucleotide sequences in the sample. The V gene is TRBV5-5, the J gene TRBJ2-7; D may be TRBD1 or TRBD2 (5 bases each). This CDR3 is 13 amino acids long. Germline V lookup: CDR1 SGHKS, CDR2 YYEKEE (reference sequence). V was shortened by 4 bases and J by 4 bases, with 12 bases between the two germline ends. Written as DNA, the CDR3 is TGTGCCAGCAGCCTGAGCTGGGGGTACGAGCAGTACTTC. This gives the protein CASSLSWGYEQYF. Complete variable domain (other parts from reference TRBV5-5 and TRBJ2-7): DAGVTQSPTHLIKTRGQQVTLRCSPISGHKSVSWYQQVLGQGPQFIFQYYEKEERGRGNFPDRFSARQFPNYSSELNVNALLLGDSALYLCASSLSWGYEQYFGPGTRLTVT.

The chain carries TRBV28 and TRBJ1-2; 7 bases map to TRBD1. Germline V gene data show CDR1 as MDHEN and CDR2 as SYDVKM. V lost 10 bases, J lost 4 bases, and 15 bases stayed unmatched. The CDR3 sequence is 15 residues long. CDR3 coding DNA: TGTGCCATTCATACAGACAGGGCGAGTGCCTATGGCTACACCTTC. Translated, it gives CAIHTDRASAYGYTF.

This clone was picked up one time. This chain joins TRBV30 and TRBJ1-4; D ambiguous. Germline V lookup: CDR1 GTSNPN, CDR2 SVGIG (reference sequence). V was shortened by 3 bases and J by 2 bases, with 7 bases between the two germline ends. There are 13 residues in the CDR3. CDR3 sequence: CAWSGYTNEKLFF. CDR3 coding DNA: TGTGCCTGGAGCGGATACACTAATGAAAAACTGTTTTTT.

The rearrangement uses TRBV6-1 and TRBJ2-3, with 9 bases matching TRBD2. Looked up from germline, CDR1 is MNHNS and CDR2 is SASEGT. With 4 bases clipped from V and 4 bases from J, the junction kept 3 bases outside the gene matches. This CDR3 is built from 14 residues. This CDR3 is CASSGLADSDTQYF. The CDR3 nucleotides are TGTGCCAGCAGTGGACTAGCGGACTCAGATACGCAGTATTTT.

V gene TRBV9 combines with J gene TRBJ1-1, with D tentatively TRBD1 (5 bases). V shed 0 bases and J shed 1 base, with 16 bases lying between them. The V gene's germline CDR1 is SGDLS and CDR2 YYNGEE. The CDR3 is made up of 17 amino acids. The CDR3 coding sequence is TGTGCCAGCAGCGTAGCGGTGGCCACTACAGGGAACACTGAAGCTTTCTTT. This translates into CASSVAVATTGNTEAFF.

The chain uses TRBV29-1 and TRBJ2-3, with D maybe TRBD2 (6 bases). The CDR3 is 18 residues long. Germline V gene lookup returns CDR1 SQVTM and CDR2 ANQGSEA. Trimming took 1 base from V and 0 from J, leaving 20 bases between them. CDR3 sequence: CSVEAGGPSTTSTDTQYF. In DNA, the CDR3 is TGCAGCGTTGAAGCAGGAGGGCCCTCTACGACTAGCACAGATACGCAGTATTTT.

This chain links TRBV11-2 with TRBJ2-2; either TRBD1 or TRBD2 may supply D (5 bases each). Trimming left V 5 bases short and J 4 bases short, with 14 bases between. The CDR3 is 15 amino acids. Per the germline V gene, CDR1 is SGHAT and CDR2 is FQNNGV. The CDR3 spells CASSPTGPSTGELFF. The CDR3 DNA sequence: TGTGCCAGCAGCCCGACGGGACCCTCCACCGGGGAGCTGTTTTTT.

The rearrangement joins TRBV15 to TRBJ1-1; perhaps TRBD1 as D (6 bases). Germline assignment: CDR1 LNHNV and CDR2 YYDKDF (reference sequence). This CDR3 has 14 amino acids. V lost 1 base and J lost 7, with 13 bases in between. The chain's CDR3 is CATSRATGLGEAFF. CDR3 DNA sequence: TGTGCCACCAGCAGAGCTACAGGGTTGGGTGAAGCTTTCTTT.

The gene calls are TRBV7-2 and TRBJ2-5; D may be TRBD1 (5 bases). V was shortened by 4 bases and J by 1 base, with 10 bases between the two germline ends. The CDR3 contains 14 residues. Germline lookup yields CDR1 SGHTA and CDR2 FQGNSA. CDR3 in amino acids: CASSSDRIQETQYF. The CDR3, as DNA: TGTGCCAGCAGCTCCGACAGAATCCAAGAGACCCAGTACTTC.

This clone was counted a single time. The V gene is TRBV7-2, the J gene TRBJ2-2; D uncertain. CDR3 length: 14 amino acids. Trimming removed 6 bases at V and 7 bases at J, with 15 bases between. The germline V gene has CDR1 SGHTA and CDR2 FQGNSA. CDR3 residues: CASRKDPRSGELFF. CDR3 coding DNA: TGTGCCAGCAGGAAGGACCCACGGAGCGGGGAGCTGTTTTTT.

This clone was counted between two and nine times. The genes are TRBV29-1 and TRBJ2-1; TRBD2 is a possible D gene (7 bases). CDR1 SQVTM and CDR2 ANQGSEA come from the germline V gene. V shed 6 bases and J shed 6 bases, with 12 bases lying between them. The CDR3 loop spans 12 amino acids. The CDR3 coding sequence is TGCAGCGTGAATAGGGGGGGCAATGAGCAGTTCTTC. This gives the protein CSVNRGGNEQFF.